These T cell receptor beta chains were read from a single sample in a study of OX40 agonist ivuxolimab in advanced cancers. Clones were read by immunoSEQ multiplex PCR, and TCRdb kept only the in-frame ones, dropping some. The sample yields almost 90,000 clones, approximately 90% seen once. Sample: CD4+ or CD8+ T cells sorted from blood, taken in a trial of the OX40 agonist ivuxolimab. These receptors were taken from an adult with an advanced solid tumor such as melanoma, head and neck, liver or kidney cancer. CDR3s include the opening cysteine and the closing phenylalanine or tryptophan. The D gene is left open where the match is weak. Size is stated for part of the rows, as once, few or many counts, or as a class when the clone is expanded.

d_call | j_call | clone_size | v_call | cdr3_nt | cdr3_aa
- | TRBJ1-5 | - | TRBV30 | TGTGCCTGGAGTGTTGGGGTTAAAGTTAATCAGCCCCAGCATTTT | CAWSVGVKVNQPQHF
TRBD1 | TRBJ2-3 | once | TRBV15 | TGTGCCACCAGCAGCCTGGGGGGACAGGTTAAATATACGCAGTATTTT | CATSSLGGQVKYTQYF
TRBD1 | TRBJ2-7 | - | TRBV5-1 | TGCGCCAGCAGCTTGAGGACAGGAACCTCTGGGGCCTACGAGCAGTACTTC | CASSLRTGTSGAYEQYF
- | TRBJ1-2 | once | TRBV12-2 | TGTGCAAGTCGCTTGTGTTATAAGACTAACTATGGCTACACCTTC | CASRLCYKTNYGYTF
TRBD2 | TRBJ2-3 | - | TRBV7-6 | TGTGCCAGCAGCTCATTAACTAGCGGGGCGGCCACAGATACGCAGTATTTT | CASSSLTSGAATDTQYF
- | TRBJ1-4 | - | TRBV7-2 | TGTGCCAGCAGCAATAATGAAAAACTGTTTTTT | CASSNNEKLFF
- | TRBJ2-5 | - | TRBV2 | TGTGCCAGCAGTGATGCGGCAGGGACTGGAGAGACCCAGTACTTC | CASSDAAGTGETQYF
- | TRBJ1-5 | - | TRBV7-2 | TGTGCCAGCAGCTTAGCGCATCTCGGGGGAGAGATCTTGCCCCAGCATTTT | CASSLAHLGGEILPQHF
- | TRBJ1-1 | - | TRBV15 | TGTGCCACCAGCAGAGATTTTTGGGCGGAGGGCACTGAAGCTTTCTTT | CATSRDFWAEGTEAFF
- | TRBJ1-1 | - | TRBV5-1 | TGCGCCAGCAGCGGAGGGGGGTTCCTTAACACTGAAGCTTTCTTT | CASSGGGFLNTEAFF
- | TRBJ2-1 | - | TRBV27 | TGTGCCAGCAGTTCCATCGAAGGGGCTTTATCCTACAATGAGCAGTTCTTC | CASSSIEGALSYNEQFF
- | TRBJ2-7 | - | TRBV10-3 | TGTGCCATCAGTGAGTTATACGAGCAGTACTTC | CAISELYEQYF
TRBD2 | TRBJ2-7 | - | TRBV7-2 | TGTGCCAGCAGCTTAGCTTCCGGACTAGCTAGTTACGAGCAGTACTTC | CASSLASGLASYEQYF
TRBD2 | TRBJ2-1 | - | TRBV27 | TGTGCCAGCAGTTTGGTTATTCCGGGACGGACCGGGACTAGCAACAATGAGCAGTTCTTC | CASSLVIPGRTGTSNNEQFF
- | TRBJ1-3 | few | TRBV11-2 | TGTGCCAGCAGCGAGGCCTTAGGGGCCACCATATATTTT | CASSEALGATIYF
TRBD1 | TRBJ2-5 | - | TRBV5-8 | TGTGCCAGCAGCTCAGGACAGGGTGCCGAAGAGACCCAGTACTTC | CASSSGQGAEETQYF
TRBD1 | TRBJ1-1 | - | TRBV6-5 | TGTGCCAGCAGTTACCAGACAGGGTACACTGAAGCTTTCTTT | CASSYQTGYTEAFF
TRBD2 | TRBJ2-3 | - | TRBV9 | TGTGCCAGCAGCCGAGGACTAGCGAGCACAGATACGCAGTATTTT | CASSRGLASTDTQYF
- | TRBJ1-2 | - | TRBV21-1 | TGTGCCAGCACCCCGCCGGTGAGGACAGGGTTCTATGGCTACACCTTC | CASTPPVRTGFYGYTF
- | TRBJ1-2 | once | TRBV28 | TGTGCCAGCAGCCCGCTATCCGGGAACTATGGCTACACCTTC | CASSPLSGNYGYTF
- | TRBJ2-1 | once | TRBV7-2 | TGTGCCAGCAGCTATTTCGGGACGGCCCAATCGCAGTTCTTC | CASSYFGTAQSQFF
- | TRBJ1-5 | few | TRBV19 | TGTGCCAGTAGGGCTAGGGTTGGAGGCAGTCAGCCCCAGCATTTT | CASRARVGGSQPQHF
TRBD1 | TRBJ1-1 | - | TRBV18 | TGTGCCAGCTCACCGGACAGGACCTACACTGAAGCTTTCTTT | CASSPDRTYTEAFF
- | TRBJ2-7 | once | TRBV2 | TGTGCCAGCAGTTTAAGAGGGGCGCAACACGAGCAGTACTTC | CASSLRGAQHEQYF
TRBD1 | TRBJ1-2 | - | TRBV19 | TGTGCCAGTAGCCCCCCTGACAGGGAGTTGCTTGGCTACACCTTC | CASSPPDRELLGYTF
- | TRBJ2-7 | - | TRBV23-1 | TGCGCCAGCAGCCAGACGGGGCCAGGCGAGCAGTACTTC | CASSQTGPGEQYF
- | TRBJ2-2 | - | TRBV19 | TGTGCCAGTAGTCCAGCGAACACCGGGGAGCTGTTTTTT | CASSPANTGELFF
- | TRBJ2-5 | - | TRBV6-5 | TGTGCCAGCAGGGGGCTTGAGACCCAGTACTTC | CASRGLETQYF
- | TRBJ1-2 | - | TRBV5-4 | TGTGCCAGCAGCAATGGAGGGGTGCGTAAAGACGCTAACTATGGCTACACCTTC | CASSNGGVRKDANYGYTF
- | TRBJ2-3 | - | TRBV27 | TGTGCCAGCAGACCCGACAGATACTACACAGATACGCAGTATTTT | CASRPDRYYTDTQYF
- | TRBJ2-2 | - | TRBV11-2 | TGTGCCAGCAGCTCCCGAGGGGGTGTCATTGCTGCCGGGGAGCTGTTTTTT | CASSSRGGVIAAGELFF
TRBD1 | TRBJ1-1 | - | TRBV14 | TGTGCCAGCAGCCAGCTTACAGGGGGCACTGAAGCTTTCTTT | CASSQLTGGTEAFF
- | TRBJ1-5 | - | TRBV7-2 | TGTGCCAGCAGCCTAGACAGCATCAGTCAGCCCCAGCATTTT | CASSLDSISQPQHF
- | TRBJ1-3 | - | TRBV28 | TGTGCCAGCAGTTTCGGGGGGTACTCTGGAAACACCATATATTTT | CASSFGGYSGNTIYF
- | TRBJ1-2 | few | TRBV4-2 | TGTGCCAGCAGCCAAGTGACCCTTGGGGACTATGGCTACACCTTC | CASSQVTLGDYGYTF
TRBD2 | TRBJ2-1 | - | TRBV6-5 | TGTGCCAGCATCAGTAGCGGGAGTTTCAATGAGCAGTTCTTC | CASISSGSFNEQFF
- | TRBJ1-5 | - | TRBV5-1 | TGCGCCAGCACCCCGGATGGGGGGTCATCTCAGCCCCAGCATTTT | CASTPDGGSSQPQHF
- | TRBJ1-4 | - | TRBV2 | TGTGCCAGCATTAGTTTCGACGTTGGTGAAAAACTGTTTTTT | CASISFDVGEKLFF
- | TRBJ1-5 | - | TRBV28 | TGTGCCACCACAGAGGGCCATCAGCCCCAGCATTTT | CATTEGHQPQHF
TRBD1 | TRBJ1-2 | - | TRBV5-1 | TGCGCCAGCAGCATAGGGACAGAGTATGGCTACACCTTC | CASSIGTEYGYTF
TRBD2 | TRBJ2-7 | few | TRBV5-1 | TGCGCCAGCAGCCCCATAGCGGGGGCCTACGAGCAGTACTTC | CASSPIAGAYEQYF
TRBD2 | TRBJ2-5 | - | TRBV2 | TGTGCCAGCAGTGGGGTAGCGGGGGAAGAGACCCAGTACTTC | CASSGVAGEETQYF
- | TRBJ1-6 | - | TRBV7-9 | TGTGCCAGCAGCATACCTCGGGGGCAACCCCTCCACTTT | CASSIPRGQPLHF
- | TRBJ1-1 | - | TRBV5-1 | TGCGCCAGCAGCGCGGACAGCACGAACACTGAAGCTTTCTTT | CASSADSTNTEAFF
- | TRBJ2-2 | - | TRBV27 | TGTGCCAGCAGTTTAAGCCGAAGTGTCGGGGAGCTGTTTTTT | CASSLSRSVGELFF
TRBD1 | TRBJ2-1 | - | TRBV9 | TGTGCCAGCAGCGTAGGGGACAGGGATTACAATGAGCAGTTCTTC | CASSVGDRDYNEQFF
- | TRBJ2-1 | - | TRBV18 | TGTGCCAGCTCATCTACTTCCTTTTTCTACAATGAGCAGTTCTTC | CASSSTSFFYNEQFF
- | TRBJ1-3 | - | TRBV7-8 | TGTGCCAGCAGCTTAGTGACTCAGGGAACTGGAAACACCATATATTTT | CASSLVTQGTGNTIYF